This T cell receptor (beta chain) came from a study of T cell responses to AZD1222 COVID-19 vaccine. The table came from immunoSEQ multiplex PCR; TCRdb's copy has only in-frame clones and leaves some out. Of some 130,000 clones listed, about 93% are singletons. Study-level findings and limits: Donors were chiefly white British, with a greater number of females, and clonal diversity was perhaps underestimated. Regions 160-218 and 743-854 dominated among vaccine-associated CD4 TCRs spanning spike. The breadth and depth of Spike-specific TCRs increased once two AZD1222 doses had been given.

This CDR3 has 14 amino acids. The germline CDR1 and CDR2 sequences are MGHDK and SYGVNS. The V and J ends lost 3 bases and 2 bases respectively, with 10 bases between them. A remark on this clone: Its cognate antigen is unknown.

The chain links TRBV25-1 to TRBJ1-1; D remains ambiguous. Sequencing used peripheral blood, obtained on day 0 of AZD1222 vaccination. The receptor comes from an adult in good health. The CDR3 bases are TGTGCCAGCAGTGACCTCAACTCTAACACTGAAGCTTTCTTT. It encodes CASSDLNSNTEAFF.